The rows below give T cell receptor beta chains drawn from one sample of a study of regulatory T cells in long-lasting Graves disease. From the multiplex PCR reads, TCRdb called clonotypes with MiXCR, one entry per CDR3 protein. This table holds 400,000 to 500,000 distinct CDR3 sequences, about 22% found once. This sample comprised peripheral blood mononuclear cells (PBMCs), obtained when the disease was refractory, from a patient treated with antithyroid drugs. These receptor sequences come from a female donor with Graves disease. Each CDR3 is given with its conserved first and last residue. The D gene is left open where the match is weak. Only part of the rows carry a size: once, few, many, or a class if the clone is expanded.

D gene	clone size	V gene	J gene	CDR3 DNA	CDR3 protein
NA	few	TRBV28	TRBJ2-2	TGTGCCAGCAGGGCTCAATCCGGCGCGATTACCGGGGAGCTGTTTTTT	CASRAQSGAITGELFF
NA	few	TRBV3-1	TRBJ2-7	TGTGCCAGCAGAGGTCATGGAGCCAGCTACGAGCAGTACTTC	CASRGHGASYEQYF
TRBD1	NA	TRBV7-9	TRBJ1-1	TGTGCCAGCAGCTTACCTTGGGGGCAGGGGGCCAGTGAAGCTTTCTTT	CASSLPWGQGASEAFF
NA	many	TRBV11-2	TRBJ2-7	TGTGCCAGCAGCCCTACCTCAGGGGTCACATACGAGCAGTACTTC	CASSPTSGVTYEQYF
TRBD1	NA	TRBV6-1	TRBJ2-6	TGTGCCAGCAGGAAAGGGACAGACGTTGGGGCCAACGTCCTGACTTTC	CASRKGTDVGANVLTF
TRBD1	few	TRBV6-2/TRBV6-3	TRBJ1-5	TGTGCCAGCAGTGACAGGGGAGGAGATCAGCCCCAGCATTTT	CASSDRGGDQPQHF
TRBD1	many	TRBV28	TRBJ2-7	TGTGCCAGCAGAAATTCGGACAGGGGGGCCTACGAGCAGTACTTC	CASRNSDRGAYEQYF
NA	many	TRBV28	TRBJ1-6	TGTGCCAGCAGTTTTAAGGGCTCGGTCTCACCCCTCCACTTT	CASSFKGSVSPLHF
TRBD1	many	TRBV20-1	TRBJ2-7	TGCAGTGCTTTCCGGGACAGGGAATCCTACGAGCAGTACTTC	CSAFRDRESYEQYF
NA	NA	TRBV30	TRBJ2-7	TGTGCCTGGAGTGTATACCGGCTTCTTAGGGACGAGCAGTACTTC	CAWSVYRLLRDEQYF
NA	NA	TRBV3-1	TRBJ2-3	TGTGCCAGCAGCCAAGATAGGACGACAGATACGCAGTATTTT	CASSQDRTTDTQYF
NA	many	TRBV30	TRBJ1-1	TGTGCCTGGCGTTACACTGAAGCTTTCTTT	CAWRYTEAFF
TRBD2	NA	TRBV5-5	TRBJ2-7	TGTGCCAGCAGCTTGGGGGAGGGGTACAGAGCCTACGAGCAGTACTTC	CASSLGEGYRAYEQYF
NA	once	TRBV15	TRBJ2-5	TGTGCCACCAGCAGGGGCAGGGTTCAAGAGACCCAGTACTTC	CATSRGRVQETQYF
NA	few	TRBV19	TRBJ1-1	TGTGCCAGTAGCTTACTAGTTCCGAACACTGAAGCTTTCTTT	CASSLLVPNTEAFF
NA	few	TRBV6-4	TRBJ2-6	TGTGCCAGCCCCAGGACTTTCCCGCATCGCGATGGGGCCAACGTCCTGACTTTC	CASPRTFPHRDGANVLTF
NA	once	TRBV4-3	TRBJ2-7	TGCGCCAGCAGCCAAGATCAGGTCCCCTACGAGCAGTACTTC	CASSQDQVPYEQYF
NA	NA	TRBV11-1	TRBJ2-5	TGCGCCAGCAGTCCATCATGGGGTAACCAAGAGACCCAGTACTTC	CASSPSWGNQETQYF
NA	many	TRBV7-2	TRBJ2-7	TGTGCCAGCAGCTTACGACCCAACGAGCAGTACTTC	CASSLRPNEQYF
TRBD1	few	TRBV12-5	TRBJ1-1	TGTGCTAGTGCCACAGGGGGTTACACTGAAGCTTTCTTT	CASATGGYTEAFF
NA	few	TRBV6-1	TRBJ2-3	TGTGCCAGCAGTCCCTCCCGAGCGACAGATACGCAGTATTTT	CASSPSRATDTQYF
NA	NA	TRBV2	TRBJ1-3	TGTGCCAGCAGGGGGTCGGGACACCCCTCTGGAAACACCATATGTTTT	CASRGSGHPSGNTICF
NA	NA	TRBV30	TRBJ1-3	TGTGCCTGGAGCGACAGCCCGCGGGGAAACACCATATATTTT	CAWSDSPRGNTIYF
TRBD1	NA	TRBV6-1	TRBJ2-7	TGTGCCAGCAGACTCTCACAGGGGCCTCCGGACGAGCAGTACTTC	CASRLSQGPPDEQYF
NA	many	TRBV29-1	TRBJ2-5	TGCAGCTTTGGGGGGGGCCAGCGGAATCTGGAGACCCAGTACTTC	CSFGGGQRNLETQYF
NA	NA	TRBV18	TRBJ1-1	TGTGCCAGCTCACCACGAGGGGCAGAGGCTGAAGCTTTCTTT	CASSPRGAEAEAFF
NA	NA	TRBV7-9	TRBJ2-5	TGTGCCAGCAGCAAGGGAAGGGTCCAAGAGACCCAGTACTTC	CASSKGRVQETQYF
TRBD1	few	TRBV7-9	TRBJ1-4	TGTGCCAGCAGCTTGGGGACAGATCACGAAAAACTGTTTTTT	CASSLGTDHEKLFF
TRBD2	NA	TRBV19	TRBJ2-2	TGTGCCAGTAGTGTAGGCCGGGGGGAACCCGGGGAGCTGTTTTTT	CASSVGRGEPGELFF
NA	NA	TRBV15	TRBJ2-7	TGTGCCACCTCCCAGGGCGGAATCGTCTCCTACGAGCAGTACTTC	CATSQGGIVSYEQYF
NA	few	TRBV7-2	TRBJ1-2	TGTGCCAGCAGCCAAGGGGGAACAGGGGGCTACACCTTC	CASSQGGTGGYTF
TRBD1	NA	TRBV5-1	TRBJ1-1	TGCGCCAGCAGCTTGGAAGGGGGCGTCTATAGCACTGAAGCTTTCTTT	CASSLEGGVYSTEAFF
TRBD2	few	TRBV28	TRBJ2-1	TGTGCCGCATCGGCGGGAGTATCCTACAATGAGCAGTTCTTC	CAASAGVSYNEQFF
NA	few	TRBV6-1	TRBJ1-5	TGTGCCAGCAGGCCGGGACTCAATAGCAATCAGCCCCAGCATTTT	CASRPGLNSNQPQHF
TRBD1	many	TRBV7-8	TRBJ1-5	TGTGCCAGCAGCTCGGACAGGGGCGGTGGCAATCAGCCCCAGCATTTT	CASSSDRGGGNQPQHF
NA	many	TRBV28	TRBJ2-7	TGTGCCAGCAGTTTATTGAGCGGCCGTACCTACGAGCAGTACTTC	CASSLLSGRTYEQYF
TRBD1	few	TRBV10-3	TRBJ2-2	TGTGCCATCAGCACCGGGACAGGGGGCACCGGGGAGCTGTTTTTT	CAISTGTGGTGELFF
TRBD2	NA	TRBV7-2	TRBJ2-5	TGTGCCAGCCGAGCGTCAGGGGGTAGCGGGAGTCCGGAGACCCAGTACTTC	CASRASGGSGSPETQYF
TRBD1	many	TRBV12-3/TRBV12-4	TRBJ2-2	TGTGCCAGCAGCAATCCGGGACAGGAGAGGGTCGGGGAGCTGTTTTTT	CASSNPGQERVGELFF
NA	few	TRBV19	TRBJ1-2	TGTGCCAGTAGTATAGGGCTTGGCTACACCTTC	CASSIGLGYTF
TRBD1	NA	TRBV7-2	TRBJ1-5	TGTGCCAGCAGCCCTCTAGGACAGGGGGCGAATCAGCCCCAGCATTTT	CASSPLGQGANQPQHF
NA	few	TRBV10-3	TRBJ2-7	TGTGCCATCAGGCCCGGGGACTCCTACGAGCAGTACTTC	CAIRPGDSYEQYF
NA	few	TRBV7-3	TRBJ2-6	TGTGCCAGCAGCCCTCGGACGGATACCTCTGGGGCCAACGTCCTGACTTTC	CASSPRTDTSGANVLTF
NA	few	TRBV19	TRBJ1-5	TGTGCCACCGCCGGGGGACATAGCAATCAGCCCCAGCATTTT	CATAGGHSNQPQHF
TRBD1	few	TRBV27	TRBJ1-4	TGTGCCAGCAGTCCACACAGGGGGTTTAATGAAAAACTGTTTTTT	CASSPHRGFNEKLFF
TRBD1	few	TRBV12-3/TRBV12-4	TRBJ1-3	TGTGCCAGCAGTTTAGGGAAACAGGGGCGAAACACCATATATTTT	CASSLGKQGRNTIYF
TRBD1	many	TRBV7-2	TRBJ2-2	TGTGCCAGCAGCTTAGCGGTTCAGGGGGCCGGGGAGCTGTTTTTT	CASSLAVQGAGELFF
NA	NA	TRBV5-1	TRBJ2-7	TGCGCCAGCAGCTTGGCTATAGACACTACGTTGGAGCAGTACTTC	CASSLAIDTTLEQYF
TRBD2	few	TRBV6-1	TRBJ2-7	TGTGCCAGCAGTAATCTGGGACTAGCGGGAGTTGTCTACGAGCAGTACTTC	CASSNLGLAGVVYEQYF
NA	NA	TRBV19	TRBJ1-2	TGTGCCAGTAGTAATGGGGATGGCTACACCTTC	CASSNGDGYTF
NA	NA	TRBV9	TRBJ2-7	TGTGCCAGCAGCGTTAGCGGTTTCTTCTCCTACGAGCAGTACTTC	CASSVSGFFSYEQYF
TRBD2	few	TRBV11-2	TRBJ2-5	TGTGCCTGCAGCCCGGGGAAGGACGGGAGGGTCCAAGAGACCCAGTACTTC	CACSPGKDGRVQETQYF